Following are 9 T cell receptor beta chains from one sample sequenced in a study of cytomegalovirus exposure and HLA in healthy donors (TCRdb year 2017). The library was made by the immunoSEQ multiplex PCR assay. For the multiplex PCR, a mixture combining 60 forward primers for TCR Vbeta segments and 13 reverse primers for TCR Jbeta segments was used. Here the immuneACCESS table is served through TCRdb, limited to in-frame sequences with V and J called. Missing clones are a known gap in these copies; in checked studies unresolved V genes cover under half, and the rest lacks a known reason. This sample lists 90,000 to 130,000 clones; nearly 80% were detected once. The ten largest clones take up approximately 1.3% of the sample. Sequencing input: PBMCs. Source of these receptors: a woman aged 25 to 39 in good health and CMV-seronegative.

The V and J genes are TRBV6-1 and TRBJ2-5; 8 nucleotides agree with TRBD2. J was trimmed by 5 bases and V by 11 bases; bases with no gene match: 7. CDR1 is MNHNS and CDR2 is SASEGT in the germline V gene. This CDR3 is built from 12 residues. The CDR3: CAGQRGIETQYF. CDR3 bases: TGTGCCGGACAGCGGGGGATCGAGACCCAGTACTTC.

The chain couples TRBV30 to TRBJ2-5, with 8 bases that match TRBD1. The assigned J gene may be wrong: the sequence end matches TRBJ2-7 better. The CDR3 has 14 amino acids. The germline V gene has CDR1 GTSNPN and CDR2 SVGIG (reference sequence). The CDR3 DNA reads TGTGCCTGGAGTCCGTACGGGACAGGTTACGAGCAGTACTTC. Protein: CAWSPYGTGYEQYF.

The chain carries TRBV6-1 and TRBJ2-5; no clear D gene. With 1 base removed from V and 5 bases from J, the gap between germline ends came to 5 bases. Per the germline V gene, CDR1 is MNHNS and CDR2 is SASEGT. This CDR3 region has 12 residues. Here the CDR3 DNA reads TGTGCCAGCAGTGAAGTTCGGGAGACCCAGTACTTC. Encoded protein: CASSEVRETQYF.

The rearrangement links TRBV13 to TRBJ2-2; TRBD2 is a possible D gene (5 bases). Trimming cost V 5 bases and J 5 bases, with 12 bases left between them. The CDR3 has 14 amino acids. Per germline, CDR1 PRHDT and CDR2 FYEKMQ (reference sequence). CDR3 in DNA: TGTGCCAGCAGCCGTCTCGGGATGACCGGGGAGCTGTTTTTT. This gives the protein CASSRLGMTGELFF.

The chain is built from TRBV5-6 and TRBJ1-1, with D hard to call. Germline lookup yields CDR1 SGHDT and CDR2 YYEEEE. The CDR3 runs 12 residues. V gave up 6 bases and J gave up 0 bases, with 6 bases separating them. The CDR3 reads CASTLMNTEAFF. The DNA for the CDR3 is TGTGCCAGCACCCTTATGAACACTGAAGCTTTCTTT.

Only one count was recorded for this clone. The gene calls are TRBV7-8 and TRBJ2-5; 9 bases are shared with TRBD1. The germline V gene has CDR1 SGHVS and CDR2 FQNEAQ. J gave up 9 bases and V 5 bases, and 19 bases lay outside the gene matches. The CDR3 consists of 17 residues. The CDR3 sequence is CASSPTTGGQGWGAQYF. CDR3 sequence (DNA): TGTGCCAGCAGCCCGACGACCGGGGGACAGGGATGGGGAGCCCAGTACTTC.

V usage is TRBV7-8 and J usage is TRBJ2-1; a weak D match, TRBD1 (8 bases). The CDR3 loop spans 16 amino acids. Trimming shortened V by 4 bases and J by 8 bases, and 21 bases separated the two germline ends. CDR1 and CDR2 from the germline V gene are SGHVS and FQNEAQ. The DNA of the CDR3 is TGTGCCAGCAGCTCCACCGGGGGGACAGGTGACCATGAGCAGTTCTTC. Encoded protein: CASSSTGGTGDHEQFF. The variable domain in full, with the rest retrieved from reference TRBV7-8 and TRBJ2-1, is GAGVSQSPRYKVAKRGQDVALRCDPISGHVSLFWYQQALGQGPEFLTYFQNEAQLDKSGLPSDRFFAERPEGSVSTLKIQRTQQEDSAVYLCASSSTGGTGDHEQFFGPGTRLTVL.

This chain links TRBV15 with TRBJ1-6; possible D gene TRBD1, 5 bases. Germline-derived CDR1 and CDR2 are LNHNV and YYDKDF (reference sequence). This CDR3 is 15 amino acids long. V dropped 1 base and J dropped 10 bases, with 14 bases sitting between them. CDR3 in amino acids: CATSRVRGAESPLHF. The CDR3 DNA is TGTGCCACCAGCAGAGTAAGGGGCGCGGAGTCACCCCTCCACTTT.

This chain joins TRBV6-5 and TRBJ1-1; D unresolved. Germline V gene sequence: CDR1 MNHEY, CDR2 SVGAGI. The V gene lost 6 bases and the J gene lost 0 bases, with 14 bases spanning the gap. There are 15 residues in the CDR3. The CDR3 nucleotides are TGTGCCAGCAGCCCTAGCATCAGGTTGAACACTGAAGCTTTCTTT. Its translation is CASSPSIRLNTEAFF.